A single sample is the source of the 6 T cell receptor beta chains below, sequenced in a study of T cell changes during pregnancy in multiple sclerosis. The data were produced by immunoSEQ multiplex PCR, yet TCRdb's version contains in-frame clones alone and is incomplete. The sample lists about 86,000 clones, roughly 90% occurring once. The sample consisted of peripheral blood, taken in the first trimester of pregnancy. Receptors were obtained from a female donor in good health, enrolled as a control in a pregnancy study.

The rearrangement links TRBV7-2 to TRBJ1-3; D may be TRBD1 (6 bases). The germline V and J ends were trimmed by 5 bases and 9 bases, with 23 bases remaining between them. The CDR3 contains 16 residues. Germline V gene data show CDR1 as SGHTA and CDR2 as FQGNSA. The CDR3 sequence is CASSQGQGGLLGTIYF. The CDR3, as DNA: TGTGCCAGCAGCCAAGGACAAGGGGGATTGTTGGGCACCATATATTTT.

V gene TRBV19 combines with J gene TRBJ2-2; unclear D gene. The V and J ends lost 8 bases and 2 bases respectively, with 9 bases between them. In germline, CDR1 is LNHDA, CDR2 SQIVND (reference sequence). The CDR3 is made up of 13 amino acids. CDR3 in amino acids: CASSIQNTGELFF. The CDR3, as DNA: TGTGCCAGTTCCATACAAAACACCGGGGAGCTGTTTTTT.

The gene calls are TRBV15 and TRBJ1-2; D is undetermined. V was pared by 3 bases and J by 8 bases, with 10 bases between. The length of the CDR3 is 12 residues. Germline assignment: CDR1 LNHNV and CDR2 YYDKDF (reference sequence). The CDR3 is CATSSEREGYTF. The CDR3 bases are TGTGCCACCAGCAGTGAGAGGGAGGGCTACACCTTC.

The genes are TRBV27 and TRBJ1-4; the D gene is possibly TRBD1 (5 bases). Germline V CDR1 and CDR2: MNHEY, SMNVEV (reference sequence). Trimming stripped 6 bases from V and 4 bases from J, with 9 bases between. The CDR3 extends over 13 amino acids. The CDR3 here is CASRTEINEKLFF. The CDR3 DNA reads TGTGCCAGCAGGACAGAGATTAATGAAAAACTGTTTTTT.

The chain joins TRBV5-8 to TRBJ1-1; the D gene is possibly TRBD1 (6 bases). V shed 1 base and J shed 6 bases, with 13 bases lying between them. From germline, CDR1 is SGHTS and CDR2 YDEGEE. The CDR3 extends over 14 amino acids. The CDR3 is CASSLWGGAAEAFF. The CDR3 coding sequence is TGTGCCAGCAGCTTGTGGGGGGGGGCCGCTGAAGCTTTCTTT.

The rearrangement links TRBV6-5 to TRBJ1-6; TRBD1 agrees at 9 bases. Germline lookup yields CDR1 MNHEY and CDR2 SVGAGI. The V and J ends lost 6 bases and 7 bases, in that order; junction bases with no gene match: 7. This CDR3 has 15 amino acids. Here the CDR3 reads CASRGQGLYNSPLHF. The CDR3, as DNA: TGTGCCAGCAGAGGACAGGGGCTTTACAATTCACCCCTCCACTTT.